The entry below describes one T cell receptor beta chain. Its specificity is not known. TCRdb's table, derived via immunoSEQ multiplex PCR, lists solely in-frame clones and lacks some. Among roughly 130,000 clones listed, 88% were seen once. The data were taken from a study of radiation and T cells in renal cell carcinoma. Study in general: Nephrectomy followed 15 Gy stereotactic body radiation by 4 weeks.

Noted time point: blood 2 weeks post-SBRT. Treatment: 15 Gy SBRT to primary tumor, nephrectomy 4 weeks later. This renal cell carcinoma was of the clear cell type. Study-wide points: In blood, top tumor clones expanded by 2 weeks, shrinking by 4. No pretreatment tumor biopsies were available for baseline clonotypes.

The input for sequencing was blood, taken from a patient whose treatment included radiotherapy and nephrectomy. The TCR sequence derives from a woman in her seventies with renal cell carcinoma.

CDR3 nucleotides: TGTGCCAGCAGCACGGTTCGGGGAGAGACCCAGTACTTC. Its translation: CASSTVRGETQYF. The rearrangement joins TRBV21-1 to TRBJ2-5; TRBD2 is taken as the D call from the table, unchecked against the DNA. TRBV21-1 is recorded as a pseudogene. The CDR3 extends over 13 amino acids.